The following is a T cell receptor beta chain sequence with its context. These data come from a study of blood T cell repertoires in COVID-19. About the study: Samples representing acute and convalescent COVID-19 were sourced from the United States, Italy and Spain. The analysed material was cDNA or gDNA that came from T cells, B-cell-depleted T cells, or PBMCs.

From germline, CDR1 is LGHDT and CDR2 YNNKEL (reference sequence). This CDR3 spans 16 amino acids. V lost 2 bases to trimming and J lost 7 bases; unmatched junction nucleotides: 10. Original processing methods: Amplification from reference gene primers served as the basis for estimated nucleated cell counts. Measured with immunoSEQ multiplex PCR; TCRdb has only the in-frame clones, and not every one. V and J calls and clone size come straight from that table; D and trimming were deduced from the DNA. The sample carries about 200,000 clones, 60% to 85% recorded once. The chain joins TRBV3-1 (or the pseudogene TRBV3-2) to TRBJ2-1; 8 nucleotides agree with TRBD2. This receptor was obtained from a woman in her seventies with acute or convalescent COVID-19. Sequencing used peripheral blood. For the CDR3, the DNA is TGTGCCAGCAGCCAACCCCTCGGACTAGCCGGTAATGAGCAGTTCTTC. Amino acids: CASSQPLGLAGNEQFF.